Listed here are 15 T cell receptor beta chains from one sample, sequenced in a study of blood T cells in healthy people across ages. A second PCR, run for about 7 to 12 cycles, used a sample-barcoded 5' primer plus a J-beta primer mix. One entry per CDR3 protein results from TCRdb running MiXCR on the 5' RACE reads. The repertoire holds around 1.5 million distinct CDR3 sequences, with around 55% as singletons. The sequenced sample consisted of blood. These receptors were collected from a man aged 18 to 30 in good health.

The chain joins TRBV15 to TRBJ2-1; D is undetermined. The CDR3 has 12 residues. From germline, CDR1 is LNHNV and CDR2 YYDKDF (reference sequence). The germline V and J ends were trimmed by 1 base and 15 bases, with 13 bases remaining between them. The CDR3 DNA reads as TGTGCCACCAGCAGAGGGGAAGGCAGGCGGTTCTTC. Translation: CATSRGEGRRFF. Full variable domain (remainder filled in from reference TRBV15 and TRBJ2-1): DAMVIQNPRYQVTQFGKPVTLSCSQTLNHNVMYWYQQKSSQAPKLLFHYYDKDFNNEADTPDNFQSRRPNTSFCFLDIRSPGLGDTAMYLCATSRGEGRRFFGPGTRLTVL.

The chain links TRBV12-3 or TRBV12-4 to TRBJ2-5, with 7 bases that match TRBD1. With 4 bases clipped from V and 0 bases from J, the junction kept 2 bases outside the gene matches. The CDR3 consists of 14 residues. CDR3 amino acids: CASSSGQNQETQYF. The CDR3 DNA reads as TGTGCCAGCAGTTCGGGACAGAACCAAGAGACCCAGTACTTC.

V gene TRBV20-1 combines with J gene TRBJ2-3, with a tentative D call TRBD2 (5 bases). V lost 0 bases and J lost 4, with 11 bases in between. The CDR3 totals 14 residues. Looked up from germline, CDR1 is DFQATT and CDR2 is SNEGSKA (reference sequence). The DNA for the CDR3 is TGCAGTGCTAGAGATAGCGCCAGCCCAGATACGCAGTATTTT. Residues: CSARDSASPDTQYF.

V usage is TRBV7-9 and J usage is TRBJ2-7, with TRBD2 identical over 10 bases. CDR1 SEHNR and CDR2 FQNEAQ come from the germline V gene (reference sequence). This CDR3 has 15 residues. V trimming: 5 bases; J trimming: 2 bases; junction bases outside the gene matches: 6. This CDR3 is CASSTSGGVPYEQYF. As DNA, the CDR3 is TGTGCCAGCAGCACAAGCGGGGGGGTTCCCTACGAGCAGTACTTC.

A note on this clonotype: This may be a read error, as it is one base from a much larger clone. CDR3: CASSRGQESSYEQFF. Here the CDR3 DNA reads TGTGCCAGCAGCCGTGGACAGGAGTCGTCCTACGAGCAGTTCTTC. The V call is TRBV7-2, the J call TRBJ2-1; 7 nucleotides match TRBD1. In germline, CDR1 is SGHTA, CDR2 FQGNSA. With V trimmed by 5 bases and J by 10 bases, 14 bases remained unmatched. This CDR3 is built from 15 residues.

The V call is TRBV6-5, the J call TRBJ2-2; 8 bases are a match to TRBD1. CDR1 is MNHEY, CDR2 SVGAGI, per germline. After removal of 3 bases from V and 7 bases from J, the junction contained 4 bases not matched to a gene. The CDR3 is 14 amino acids. CDR3 region: CASSYTRGRGELFF. The CDR3 coding sequence is TGTGCCAGCAGTTATACCAGGGGGCGCGGGGAGCTGTTTTTT.

Only a few counts were recorded for this clonotype. The chain couples TRBV27 to TRBJ1-6; the D gene is possibly TRBD1 (5 bases). Germline V lookup: CDR1 MNHEY, CDR2 SMNVEV (reference sequence). The CDR3 covers 14 residues. The V end was cut by 6 bases, the J end by 7 bases, with 13 bases between. CDR3 DNA sequence: TGTGCCAGCAGGGAGGGGCTGAGGAATTCACCCCTCCACTTT. It codes for CASREGLRNSPLHF.

This chain connects TRBV7-6 to TRBJ2-1; the match to TRBD1 covers 11 bases. Germline V gene data show CDR1 as SGHVS and CDR2 as FNYEAQ. The CDR3 is 13 residues long. V shed 8 bases and J 7 bases; nucleotides not matched to a gene: 4. CDR3 sequence (DNA): TGTGCCAGCGGGACAGGGGGATTGAATGAGCAGTTCTTC. It yields the protein CASGTGGLNEQFF.

This chain joins TRBV29-1 and TRBJ1-1, with 7 positions matching TRBD1. The V gene's germline CDR1 is SQVTM and CDR2 ANQGSEA. J was trimmed by 5 bases and V by 6 bases; bases with no gene match: 3. The CDR3 extends over 11 amino acids. For the CDR3, the DNA is TGCAGCGTCCAGGGGGGGACTGAAGCTTTCTTT. This codes for CSVQGGTEAFF. The whole variable domain, filled in from reference TRBV29-1 and TRBJ1-1, reads SAVISQKPSRDICQRGTSLTIQCQVDSQVTMMFWYRQQPGQSLTLIATANQGSEATYESGFVIDKFPISRPNLTFSTLTVSNMSPEDSSIYLCSVQGGTEAFFGQGTRLTVV.

The rearrangement joins TRBV29-1 to TRBJ1-1; a weak D match, TRBD1 (6 bases). Trimming took off 1 base at V and 5 bases at J, with 14 bases between the two ends. CDR1 is SQVTM, CDR2 ANQGSEA, per germline. CDR3 size: 14 residues. CDR3 coding DNA: TGCAGCGTTGAAGGTCGACAGGCCAAGACTGAAGCTTTCTTT. It specifies CSVEGRQAKTEAFF. The full variable domain, rest sourced from reference TRBV29-1 and TRBJ1-1, is SAVISQKPSRDICQRGTSLTIQCQVDSQVTMMFWYRQQPGQSLTLIATANQGSEATYESGFVIDKFPISRPNLTFSTLTVSNMSPEDSSIYLCSVEGRQAKTEAFFGQGTRLTVV.

V gene TRBV3-1 combines with J gene TRBJ2-1; TRBD1 matches 9 bases. This CDR3 contains 18 residues. CDR1 and CDR2 (germline): LGHDT, YNNKEL (reference sequence). Trimming at V came to 2 bases and at J to 10 bases, leaving 18 bases not matched to a gene. The CDR3, as DNA: TGTGCCAGCAGCCAAATACCCGGGACAGGGAGAGACTCCTACGAGCAGTTCTTC. Its translation is CASSQIPGTGRDSYEQFF.

The chain recombines TRBV20-1 with TRBJ2-7; TRBD2 matches at 12 bases. The CDR3 has 15 amino acids. The ends lost 4 bases at V and 5 bases at J; junction bases unmatched: 9. Germline CDR1 and CDR2: DFQATT and SNEGSKA (reference sequence). In DNA, the CDR3 is TGCAGTGCTACCCGACTAGCGGGAGACTTAGACGAGCAGTACTTC. As protein: CSATRLAGDLDEQYF.

The chain is built from TRBV5-1 and TRBJ2-3; D may be TRBD1 or TRBD2 (5 bases each). Germline loops: CDR1 SGHRS, CDR2 YFSETQ. The CDR3 loop spans 12 amino acids. V lost 4 bases to trimming and J lost 8 bases, with 11 bases between them. The CDR3, as DNA: TGCGCCAGCAGCCGGGACGGAGTTACGCAGTATTTT. Its translation: CASSRDGVTQYF. Together with reference TRBV5-1 and TRBJ2-3, the CDR3 gives the full variable domain: KAGVTQTPRYLIKTRGQQVTLSCSPISGHRSVSWYQQTPGQGLQFLFEYFSETQRNKGNFPGRFSGRQFSNSRSEMNVSTLELGDSALYLCASSRDGVTQYFGPGTRLTVL.

The chain combines TRBV6-5 with TRBJ1-5; no clear D gene. Germline loops: CDR1 MNHEY, CDR2 SVGAGI. The CDR3 is made up of 14 amino acids. Between the trimmed V and J ends, which lost 6 bases and 0 bases, there was a span of 9 bases. CDR3: CASSQAPSNQPQHF. In DNA, the CDR3 is TGTGCCAGCAGCCAGGCGCCTAGCAATCAGCCCCAGCATTTT.

This sequence joins TRBV6-6 and TRBJ2-7; 7 nucleotides agree with TRBD1. Germline V gene lookup returns CDR1 MNHNY and CDR2 SVGAGI (reference sequence). With 6 bases clipped from V and 7 bases from J, the junction kept 6 bases outside the gene matches. The CDR3 runs to 12 residues. Here the CDR3 reads CASSPDREEQYF. In DNA, the CDR3 is TGTGCCAGCAGCCCCGACAGGGAAGAGCAGTACTTC.